The TCR beta chain under discussion was sequenced for a study of T cell responses to AZD1222 COVID-19 vaccine. Using immunoSEQ multiplex PCR, the repertoire was profiled, and TCRdb retains in-frame clones only, with some absent. The sample records 99,000 or so clones, about 94% being singletons. A remark on this clone: Its target is not known.

Points from the study as a whole: Reportedly, close to half of spike-specific TCRs are directed against unmutated variant regions.

Germline loops: CDR1 LNHDA, CDR2 SQIVND (reference sequence). There are 14 residues in the CDR3. V lost 4 bases, J lost 5 bases, and 12 bases lay in between. Material: peripheral blood, obtained on day 0 of AZD1222 vaccination. V usage is TRBV19 and J usage is TRBJ1-5; perhaps TRBD1 as D (5 bases). The TCR comes from an adult in good health. CDR3 nucleotides: TGTGCCAGTAGTAATGGGGGTCGGGATCAGCCCCAGCATTTT. Translating gives CASSNGGRDQPQHF.